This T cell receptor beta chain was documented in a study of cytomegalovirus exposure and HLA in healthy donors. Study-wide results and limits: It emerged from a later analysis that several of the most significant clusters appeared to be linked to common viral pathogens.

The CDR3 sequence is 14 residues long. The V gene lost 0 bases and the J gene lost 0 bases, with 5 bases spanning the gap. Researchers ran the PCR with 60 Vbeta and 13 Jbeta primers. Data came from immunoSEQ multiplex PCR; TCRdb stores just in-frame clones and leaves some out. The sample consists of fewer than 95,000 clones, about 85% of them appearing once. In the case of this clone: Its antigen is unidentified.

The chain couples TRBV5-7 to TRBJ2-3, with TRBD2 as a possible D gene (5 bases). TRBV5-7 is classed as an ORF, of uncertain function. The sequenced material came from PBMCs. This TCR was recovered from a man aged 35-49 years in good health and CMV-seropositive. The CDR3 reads CASSLGGSTDTQYF. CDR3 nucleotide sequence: TGTGCCAGCAGCTTGGGAGGGAGCACAGATACGCAGTATTTT.